The present TCR beta chain was sequenced within a study of T cells in Graves' hyperthyroidism and ophthalmopathy. V was shortened by 5 bases and J by 6 bases, with 16 bases between the two germline ends. The CDR3 loop spans 14 amino acids. From germline, CDR1 is SGHAT and CDR2 FQNNGV. It was RNA transcripts that yielded the amplified TCR beta CDR3 regions. Using the HTBI primer set, a first-round RT-PCR was run on the TCR CDR3. TCRdb recomputed calls from the multiplex PCR reads with MiXCR, one row per CDR3 protein. The sample includes roughly 500,000 distinct CDR3 sequences, around 42% of them seen just once. Whole-study results and caveats: Most thyroid clonotypes that were expanded above 0.001 also turned up in blood.

With regard to this clonotype: Antigen: not known.

This TCR was recovered from an adult woman with Graves' disease, either hyperthyroidism or ophthalmopathy (not recorded which). The genes are TRBV11-2 and TRBJ1-2; possible D gene TRBD1, 5 bases. The sample consisted of peripheral blood or thyroid tissue (not recorded which). The CDR3 loop is CASSPVGPWDGYTF. The CDR3 nucleotides read TGTGCCAGCAGCCCGGTGGGGCCATGGGATGGCTACACCTTC.